This is a list of T cell receptor beta chains from one sample in a study of blood T cell repertoires in COVID-19. The repertoire was sequenced with immunoSEQ multiplex PCR; TCRdb's copy has only in-frame clones and lacks some. The sample includes some 120,000 clones, over 80% seen only once; the top ten take about 2.1%. Sequencing input: peripheral blood. The receptors originated from a man younger than 45 with acute or convalescent COVID-19. CDR3s include the opening cysteine and the closing phenylalanine or tryptophan. D genes are given only for firm matches. Expanded clones get a size class; other rows say once, few or many, or leave the size out.

CDR3nt | CDR3aa | d_gene | abundance | j_gene | v_gene
TGTGCCAGTAGCGTGGGGGCGGACTCCTACGAGCAGTACTTC | CASSVGADSYEQYF | . | . | TRBJ2-7 | TRBV19
TGTGCCATCAGTGACCCTAGCGGGGTTTACGAGCAGTACTTC | CAISDPSGVYEQYF | TRBD2 | . | TRBJ2-7 | TRBV10-3
TGTGCCAGCAGCCCCACTAGCGGGGGGCAGGGGGAGACCCAGTACTTC | CASSPTSGGQGETQYF | TRBD2 | . | TRBJ2-5 | TRBV5-4
TGTGCCAGCAGCGCGCAACAGGGGTTCTTTTTCCCGTACTTC | CASSAQQGFFFPYF | TRBD1 | . | TRBJ1-2 | TRBV7-8
TGTGCCAGTAGCGACAGGCGGAATAGCAATCAGCCCCAGCATTTT | CASSDRRNSNQPQHF | . | . | TRBJ1-5 | TRBV19
TGTGCCATCGGAACAGGAATATCAAGTTCGGGCTACACCTTC | CAIGTGISSSGYTF | . | . | TRBJ1-2 | TRBV2
TGTGCCAGCAGGGGACAGCAAGAGACCCAGTACTTC | CASRGQQETQYF | TRBD1 | . | TRBJ2-5 | TRBV2
TGCAGCGTCTTCGCGAACTATGGCTACACCTTC | CSVFANYGYTF | . | . | TRBJ1-2 | TRBV29-1
TGTGCCAGCAGCCAGGGCCTGGGGGACTTAGGAGCTTTCTTT | CASSQGLGDLGAFF | . | . | TRBJ1-1 | TRBV14
TGTGCCAGCAGTCCACTAGGGTACAATGAGCAGTTCTTC | CASSPLGYNEQFF | . | . | TRBJ2-1 | TRBV12-3/TRBV12-4
TGTGCCATCGAAGCGGGACCCCATGAGCAGTTCTTC | CAIEAGPHEQFF | TRBD2 | . | TRBJ2-1 | TRBV7-9
TGTGCCAGCAGCAGAAGACAGGCTAGCTCCTACAATGAGCAGTTCTTC | CASSRRQASSYNEQFF | . | . | TRBJ2-1 | TRBV3-1/TRBV3-2
TGTGCCAGCAGCCTGGGCAGGAACACTGAAGCTTTCTTT | CASSLGRNTEAFF | . | . | TRBJ1-1 | TRBV14
TGTGCCAGCTCACAGTTACAGGGGGCCAATGAGCAGTTCTTC | CASSQLQGANEQFF | TRBD1 | . | TRBJ2-1 | TRBV18
TGTGCCAGCAGCGACCCGGGACAGAACTCCTACAATGAGCAGTTCTTC | CASSDPGQNSYNEQFF | TRBD1 | . | TRBJ2-1 | TRBV7-3
TGTGCCAGCAGCTTAGCGGCAGGGGGCAATCAGCCCCAGCATTTT | CASSLAAGGNQPQHF | . | . | TRBJ1-5 | TRBV7-2
TGTGCCAGCAGGACATCTGGGGGCACGGGGACCCAGTACTTC | CASRTSGGTGTQYF | . | . | TRBJ2-5 | TRBV6-5
TGTGCCAGCACCCTGGCGGGGGTAGCTTTCTTT | CASTLAGVAFF | . | . | TRBJ1-1 | TRBV12-3/TRBV12-4
TGTGCCAGCAGCAGGGACAGGGAGAACACCGGGGAGCTGTTTTTT | CASSRDRENTGELFF | TRBD1 | . | TRBJ2-2 | TRBV7-6
TGCGCCAGCAGCTTGGGGGGGGGCGAGAACATTCAGTACTTC | CASSLGGGENIQYF | . | . | TRBJ2-4 | TRBV5-1
TGTGCCAGCAGTGGGACCACAGGGTTGGATAATGAAAAACTGTTTTTT | CASSGTTGLDNEKLFF | . | . | TRBJ1-4 | TRBV6-1
TGTGCCAGCAGTACGACAGGGGGCTCCTACAATGAGCAGTTCTTC | CASSTTGGSYNEQFF | TRBD1 | . | TRBJ2-1 | TRBV6-2/TRBV6-3
TGTGCCACCAGCAGAGCAGCGTATGGCTACACCTTC | CATSRAAYGYTF | . | . | TRBJ1-2 | TRBV15
TGTGCCAGCAGCCAAGGTGCGACAGACGGCTACACCTTC | CASSQGATDGYTF | . | . | TRBJ1-2 | TRBV3-1/TRBV3-2
TGTGCCAGCAGCTGGGGACAGGGGTACACTGAAGCTTTCTTT | CASSWGQGYTEAFF | TRBD1 | once | TRBJ1-1 | TRBV11-1
TGTGCCAGCAGCTTTACGGAGGTAGCGGGAGAGGAGACCCAGTACTTC | CASSFTEVAGEETQYF | TRBD2 | once | TRBJ2-5 | TRBV7-2
TGTGCTAGCAACCCGGTCTGGGGCAGTGAAATCAATCAGCCCCAGCATTTT | CASNPVWGSEINQPQHF | . | . | TRBJ1-5 | TRBV7-7
TGTGCCAGCAGTTACTCGGAGGGGGCGTATGGCTACACCTTC | CASSYSEGAYGYTF | TRBD1 | few | TRBJ1-2 | TRBV6-6
TGTGCCAGCAGAGGCAGGGTTGCAACTAATGAAAAACTGTTTTTT | CASRGRVATNEKLFF | . | . | TRBJ1-4 | TRBV25-1
TGTGCCAGCAGTACAGGTTCTAGCACAGATACGCAGTATTTT | CASSTGSSTDTQYF | . | . | TRBJ2-3 | TRBV6-5
TGTGCCAGCAGAAAGGACTATAGCAATCAGCCCCAGCATTTT | CASRKDYSNQPQHF | . | . | TRBJ1-5 | TRBV27
TGTGCCAGCAGCTTAGATATGAACACTGAAGCTTTCTTT | CASSLDMNTEAFF | . | . | TRBJ1-1 | TRBV7-9
TGCGCCAGCAGCTTCCGACAGAACACTGAAGCTTTCTTT | CASSFRQNTEAFF | . | . | TRBJ1-1 | TRBV5-1
TGTGCCAGCACCCTATGGGGGAGGGAGACAGATACGCAGTATTTT | CASTLWGRETDTQYF | TRBD2 | . | TRBJ2-3 | TRBV6-6
TGTGCCAGTAATCCGTCGGGGGGATCCCTGAGCTCTGGGGCCAACGTCCTGACTTTC | CASNPSGGSLSSGANVLTF | TRBD2 | once | TRBJ2-6 | TRBV19
TGTGCCAGCACAGCCAGGGGAACTGAAGCTTTCTTT | CASTARGTEAFF | . | . | TRBJ1-1 | TRBV6-5
TGCGCCAGCAGCTTGGACGGCAGGGATTATAATTCACCCCTCCACTTT | CASSLDGRDYNSPLHF | . | . | TRBJ1-6 | TRBV5-1
TGCGCCAGCAGGGGGACTAGCGGGAGGGACAATGAGCAGTTCTTC | CASRGTSGRDNEQFF | TRBD2 | . | TRBJ2-1 | TRBV5-1
TGCGCCAGCAGCCACGAGGGGGCCTCGCAGTATTTT | CASSHEGASQYF | TRBD1 | . | TRBJ2-3 | TRBV5-1
TGTGCCACCAGCCGAAACGCGGTAGGAGCGGGCACTGAAGCTTTCTTT | CATSRNAVGAGTEAFF | . | . | TRBJ1-1 | TRBV15
TGTGCCAGCAGGGGGACAGGGAGATACTATGGCTACACCTTC | CASRGTGRYYGYTF | TRBD1 | . | TRBJ1-2 | TRBV28